The text below deals with one TCR beta chain. The sample is drawn from a study of T cell changes during pregnancy in multiple sclerosis. Sequencing was performed with immunoSEQ multiplex PCR; in TCRdb, only in-frame clones are kept and a portion is missing. The repertoire has some 32,000 clones, less than 95% of them found once; the top ten carry 3.5% to 4.5%. Sequenced here: CD8+ T cells from peripheral blood mononuclear cells, sampled in the second trimester of pregnancy. The sequence was obtained from a female donor with multiple sclerosis, enrolled in a pregnancy study.

In DNA, the CDR3 is TGTGCCAGCAGTTTAAGGGGGGGCCACGAGCAGTACTTC. Residues: CASSLRGGHEQYF. The chain joins TRBV27 to TRBJ2-7, with D perhaps matching TRBD2 (7 bases). Germline V gene data show CDR1 as MNHEY and CDR2 as SMNVEV (reference sequence). The CDR3 spans 13 residues. V lost 2 bases and J 5 bases, leaving 10 bases between the germline ends.